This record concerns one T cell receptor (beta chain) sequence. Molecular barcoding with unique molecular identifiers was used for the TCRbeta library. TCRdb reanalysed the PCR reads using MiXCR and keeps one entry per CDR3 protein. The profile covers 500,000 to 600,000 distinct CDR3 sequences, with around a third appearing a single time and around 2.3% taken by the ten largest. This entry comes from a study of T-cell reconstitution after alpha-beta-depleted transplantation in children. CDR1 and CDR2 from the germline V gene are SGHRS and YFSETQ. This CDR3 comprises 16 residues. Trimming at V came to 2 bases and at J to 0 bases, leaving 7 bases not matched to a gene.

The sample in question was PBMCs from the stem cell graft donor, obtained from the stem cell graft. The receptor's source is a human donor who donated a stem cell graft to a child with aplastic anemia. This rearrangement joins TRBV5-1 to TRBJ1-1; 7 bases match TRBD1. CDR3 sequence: CASSLRTGDMNTEAFF. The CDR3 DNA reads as TGCGCCAGCAGCTTACGGACAGGAGACATGAACACTGAAGCTTTCTTT.